Each of the 5 T cell receptor beta chains below was sequenced from the same sample in a study of T cell responses to AZD1222 COVID-19 vaccine. Here immunoSEQ multiplex PCR was the method, and the copy in TCRdb shows in-frame clones only, minus some. Altogether 150,000 to 200,000 clones are present, 80% to 90% being singletons, with the ten largest covering about 6.1%. The sequenced sample was peripheral blood, obtained on day 0 of AZD1222 vaccination. Source of these receptors: an adult in good health.

This clone appeared a few times. The V and J genes are TRBV6-5 and TRBJ2-7; maybe TRBD1 (6 bases). CDR1 is MNHEY and CDR2 is SVGAGI in the germline V gene. The length of the CDR3 is 13 residues. The germline V and J ends were trimmed by 2 bases and 4 bases, with 9 bases remaining between them. The CDR3 loop is CASSYVTGYEQYF. The DNA for the CDR3 is TGTGCCAGCAGTTACGTGACAGGTTACGAGCAGTACTTC.

This rearrangement joins TRBV6-2 or TRBV6-3 to TRBJ2-1; 8 nucleotides match TRBD1. The V segment lost 3 bases and the J segment 1 base; nucleotides outside the gene matches: 2. The CDR3 contains 15 residues. Per germline, CDR1 MNHEY and CDR2 SVGEGT. The CDR3 nucleotides read TGTGCCAGCAGTTATGACAGGGGATCCTACAATGAGCAGTTCTTC. This gives the protein CASSYDRGSYNEQFF.

The rearrangement uses TRBV5-5 and TRBJ2-7; D possibly corresponds to TRBD1 (6 bases). V was cut by 5 bases and J by 6 bases, with 12 bases left in between. The CDR3 spans 12 residues. CDR1 is SGHKS and CDR2 is YYEKEE in the germline V gene (reference sequence). The CDR3 region has the DNA TGTGCCAGCAGAAAGGGGGAAGTCGAGCAGTACTTC. This translates into CASRKGEVEQYF.

The chain has TRBV10-3 and TRBJ1-6; unclear D gene. Trimming took off 0 bases at V and 6 bases at J, with 12 bases between the two ends. The CDR3 extends over 16 amino acids. In germline, CDR1 is ENHRY, CDR2 SYGVKD. In DNA, the CDR3 is TGTGCCATCAGTGAGTCAAACCAGGCTCTTAATTCACCCCTCCACTTT. Encoded protein: CAISESNQALNSPLHF.

The CDR3 nucleotides are TGTGCCAGCAGCTTAACCGCGGGAAGCAATCAGCCCCAGCATTTT. This gives the protein CASSLTAGSNQPQHF. This rearrangement joins TRBV7-2 to TRBJ1-5, with D unresolved. Trimming removed 2 bases at V and 1 base at J, with 9 bases between. CDR3 length equals 15 residues. From germline, CDR1 is SGHTA and CDR2 FQGNSA.